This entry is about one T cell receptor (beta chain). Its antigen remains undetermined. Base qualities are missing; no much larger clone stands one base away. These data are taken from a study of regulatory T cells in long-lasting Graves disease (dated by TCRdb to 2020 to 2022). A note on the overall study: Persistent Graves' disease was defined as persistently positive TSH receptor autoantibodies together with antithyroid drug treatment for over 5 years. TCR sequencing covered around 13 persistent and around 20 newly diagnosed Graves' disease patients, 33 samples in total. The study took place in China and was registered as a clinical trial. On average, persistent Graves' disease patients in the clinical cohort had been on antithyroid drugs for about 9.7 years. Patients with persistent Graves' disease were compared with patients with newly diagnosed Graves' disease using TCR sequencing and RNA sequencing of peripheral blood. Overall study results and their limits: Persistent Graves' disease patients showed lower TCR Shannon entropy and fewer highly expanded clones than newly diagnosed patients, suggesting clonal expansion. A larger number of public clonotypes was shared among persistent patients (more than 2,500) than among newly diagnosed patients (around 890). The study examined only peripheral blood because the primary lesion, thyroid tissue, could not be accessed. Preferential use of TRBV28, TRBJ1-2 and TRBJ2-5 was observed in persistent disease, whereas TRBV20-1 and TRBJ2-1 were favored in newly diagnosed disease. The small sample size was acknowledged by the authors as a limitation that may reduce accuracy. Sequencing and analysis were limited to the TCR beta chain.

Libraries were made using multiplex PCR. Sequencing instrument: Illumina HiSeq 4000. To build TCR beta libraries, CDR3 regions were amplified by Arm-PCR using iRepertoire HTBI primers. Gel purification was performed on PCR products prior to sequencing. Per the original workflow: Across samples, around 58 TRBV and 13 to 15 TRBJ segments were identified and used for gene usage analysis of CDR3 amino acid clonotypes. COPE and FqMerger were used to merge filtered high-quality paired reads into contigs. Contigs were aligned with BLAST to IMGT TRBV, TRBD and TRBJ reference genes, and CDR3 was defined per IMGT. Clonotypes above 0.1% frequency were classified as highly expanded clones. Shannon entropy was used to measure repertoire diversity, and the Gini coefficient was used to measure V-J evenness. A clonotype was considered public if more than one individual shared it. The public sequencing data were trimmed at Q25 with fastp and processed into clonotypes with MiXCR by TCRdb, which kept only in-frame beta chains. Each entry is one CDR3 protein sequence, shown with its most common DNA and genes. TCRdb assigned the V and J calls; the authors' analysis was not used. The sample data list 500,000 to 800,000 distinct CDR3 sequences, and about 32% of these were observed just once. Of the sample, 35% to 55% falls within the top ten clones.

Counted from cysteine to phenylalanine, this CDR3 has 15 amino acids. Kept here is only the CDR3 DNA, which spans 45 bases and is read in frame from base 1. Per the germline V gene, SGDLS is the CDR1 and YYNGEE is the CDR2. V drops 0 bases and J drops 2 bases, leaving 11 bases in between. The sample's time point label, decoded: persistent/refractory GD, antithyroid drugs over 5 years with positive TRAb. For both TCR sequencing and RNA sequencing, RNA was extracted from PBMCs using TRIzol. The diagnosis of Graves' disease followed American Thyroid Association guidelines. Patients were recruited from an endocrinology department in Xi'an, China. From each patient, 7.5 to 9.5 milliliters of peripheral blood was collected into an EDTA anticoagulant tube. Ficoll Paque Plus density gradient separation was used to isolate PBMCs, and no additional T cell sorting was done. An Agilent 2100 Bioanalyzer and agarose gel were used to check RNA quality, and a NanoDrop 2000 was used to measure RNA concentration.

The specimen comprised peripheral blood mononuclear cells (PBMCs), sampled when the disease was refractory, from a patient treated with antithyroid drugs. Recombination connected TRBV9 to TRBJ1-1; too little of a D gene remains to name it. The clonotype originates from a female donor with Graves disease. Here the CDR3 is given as CASSVDGQPNTEAFF. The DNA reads TGTGCCAGCAGCGTAGATGGGCAGCCTAACACTGAAGCTTTCTTT.